Reported below is one T cell receptor (beta chain). This entry is derived from a study of shared clonotypes between healthy human individuals. Here immunoSEQ multiplex PCR was the method, and the copy in TCRdb shows in-frame clones only, minus some. Among 500,000 to 650,000 clones, around 76% were seen once, and the ten largest hold more than 10%. Trimming pared 4 bases from V and 1 base from J, leaving 16 bases between. The CDR3 has 16 amino acids. Germline V gives CDR1 SGHNT, CDR2 YENEEA. The sequenced sample was PBMCs. The receptor was derived from a woman aged 35 to 49 in good health. Some clones in this sample may be carry-over from other donors' samples. The V call is TRBV11-3, the J call TRBJ1-1; TRBD1 is a possible D gene (5 bases). The CDR3 region has the DNA TGTGCCAGCAGCTATCAGGGCCCTCGCGGGAACACTGAAGCTTTCTTT. Translating gives CASSYQGPRGNTEAFF.